This T cell receptor beta chain came from a study of OX40 agonist ivuxolimab in advanced cancers. Whole-study context: Ivuxolimab, an antibody acting as an agonist of OX40 (CD134), was used to treat patients. Among those treated, three patients had partial responses, one with hepatocellular carcinoma and two with cutaneous melanoma.

Only one count was recorded for this clone. What it recognizes is unknown. Study-level results: In general, CD8+ T cells held more expanded clones than CD4+ did, on average.

The repertoire was sequenced with immunoSEQ multiplex PCR; TCRdb's copy has only in-frame clones and lacks some. The sample records tens of thousands of clones, around four fifths being singletons. This CDR3 is 16 amino acids long. CDR1 SGHNT and CDR2 YYREEE come from the germline V gene (reference sequence). V was clipped by 0 bases and J by 4 bases, with 16 bases between them. The V call is TRBV5-4, the J call TRBJ1-1; D not resolved. This TCR was recovered from an adult with an advanced solid tumor such as melanoma, head and neck, liver or kidney cancer. Sequencing used CD4+ or CD8+ T cells sorted from blood, obtained in a trial of the OX40 agonist ivuxolimab. The CDR3 reads CASSLGSEMGTTEAFF. Here the CDR3 DNA reads TGTGCCAGCAGCTTGGGGTCAGAAATGGGTACCACTGAAGCTTTCTTT. Complete variable domain (other parts from reference TRBV5-4 and TRBJ1-1): ETGVTQSPTHLIKTRGQQVTLRCSSQSGHNTVSWYQQALGQGPQFIFQYYREEENGRGNFPPRFSGLQFPNYSSELNVNALELDDSALYLCASSLGSEMGTTEAFFGQGTRLTVV.